This TCR beta chain derives from a study of T cell responses to AZD1222 COVID-19 vaccine. General observations from the study: Dominant CD4 TCR responses targeted spike regions 160-218 and 743-854. The donors showed a predominance of white British ancestry and of females, with possible underestimation of clonal diversity. Repertoires were obtained only post-peak T cell response.

TCRdb's copy holds only in-frame clones and misses some; the assay was immunoSEQ multiplex PCR. The sample lists fewer than 150,000 clones; 70% to 90% were seen once. Comment on this clone: Antigen specificity is unknown.

CDR3 length: 13 residues. Trimming cost V 6 bases and J 5 bases; bases outside gene matches: 6. Germline loops: CDR1 LNHDA, CDR2 SQIVND (reference sequence). This chain joins TRBV19 and TRBJ1-1, with 7 bases fitting TRBD1. Sequences were derived from peripheral blood, sampled 28 days after the second AZD1222 dose. This receptor was obtained from an adult who received the AZD1222 COVID-19 vaccine. CDR3 coding DNA: TGTGCCAGTAGGAAGGGGGCGAGGACTGAAGCTTTCTTT. It encodes CASRKGARTEAFF. Variable domain in full (rest from reference TRBV19 and TRBJ1-1): DGGITQSPKYLFRKEGQNVTLSCEQNLNHDAMYWYRQDPGQGLRLIYYSQIVNDFQKGDIAEGYSVSREKKESFPLTVTSAQKNPTAFYLCASRKGARTEAFFGQGTRLTVV.